The TCR beta chain described here comes from a study of T cell repertoires in ileal Crohn's disease. The CDR3 covers 15 residues. Germline V gives CDR1 MNHNS, CDR2 SASEGT. The J segment lost 6 bases and the V segment lost 7 bases, leaving 10 bases of the junction unmatched. Sequenced by immunoSEQ multiplex PCR; TCRdb stores in-frame clones only, minus some. Among roughly 3,900 clones, about four fifths were seen once, and the ten largest hold around 7%. This TCR was recovered from an adult with Crohn's disease. V and J are TRBV6-1 and TRBJ2-1, with 9 bases aligning to TRBD2. Input material: ileal tissue. CDR3 loop: CASTVAGAGGNEQFF. The CDR3 DNA sequence: TGTGCCAGCACCGTAGCGGGGGCCGGGGGCAATGAGCAGTTCTTC.